Listed here is a single TCR beta chain. The antigen this receptor binds is unknown. Per-nucleotide qualities are absent, and no much larger clonotype sits a single base away. TCRbeta CDR3 regions were amplified from genomic DNA by means of the immunoSEQ Assay, a bias-controlled multiplex PCR. Per the authors' processing: Nucleated cell counts per sample were estimated from amplification of reference gene primers within the assay. To quantify the absolute abundance of each unique TCRbeta CDR3 rearrangement, sequence reads were collapsed and filtered. For each sample, productive Simpson clonality was calculated as the square root of Simpson's diversity index across productive rearrangements. TCRdb provides this immuneACCESS table in a form limited to in-frame rearrangements. Some clones are lacking; in checked studies, under half of them reflect an unresolved V gene, and why the rest are absent is not known. V and J calls and clone size are as listed in that table; D and trimming were resolved from the DNA. In this sample the table shows 120,000 to 150,000 clones, around four fifths of which occur a single time. Under 3% of the sample comes from the top ten.

The sample belongs to a study of blood T cell repertoires in COVID-19 (dated by TCRdb to the early 2020s). For context, the study as a whole: Samples from collaborators originated in the United States, Italy and Spain and spanned both the acute and convalescent phases of COVID-19. The prospective study material was composed of cDNA or gDNA derived from T cells, B-cell-depleted T cells, or PBMCs. Deeply sampled blood TCRbeta repertoires from subjects exposed to, actively infected with, or recovered from COVID-19 were included in the dataset. The repertoires were released in a freely available public database intended as a resource for research on the immune response to SARS-CoV-2. Samples came from the ongoing ImmuneRACE study (first 160 participants) plus 1,254 subjects from 6 global collaborators. Sample metadata almost always included a de-identified subject ID, COVID-19 status, age in years and sex. Where available, HLA class I and class II types were taken from metadata supplied by the sample provider and were not determined by assay-based typing.

Collaborating institutions collected whole blood in K2EDTA tubes following their own protocols. For TCRbeta analysis, collaborators shipped samples in one of three forms: frozen whole blood, isolated PBMCs, or DNA extracted from either of those sample types. Germline trimming amounts to 4 bases on V and 5 bases on J, with 14 as the count of junction bases outside the gene matches. The CDR3 numbers 17 residues from cysteine through phenylalanine. The only DNA kept is the CDR3, 51 bases in frame from the first base. Sequences MDHEN (CDR1) and SYDVKM (CDR2) are obtained from the germline V gene. Results and caveats for the whole study, not just this receptor: The amount of clinical and demographic metadata varied by source and participant and was provided uncurated.

This sequence originates from a woman between 40 and 55 years old with active or convalescent COVID-19. This chain is built from TRBV28 and TRBJ2-7; 10 bases in the middle match TRBD1. The sequencing sample was made of peripheral blood. The DNA is TGTGCCAGCAGTTCCCCGGGACAGGGGAAGGGGAGGGACGAGCAGTACTTC. Its product reads: CASSSPGQGKGRDEQYF.